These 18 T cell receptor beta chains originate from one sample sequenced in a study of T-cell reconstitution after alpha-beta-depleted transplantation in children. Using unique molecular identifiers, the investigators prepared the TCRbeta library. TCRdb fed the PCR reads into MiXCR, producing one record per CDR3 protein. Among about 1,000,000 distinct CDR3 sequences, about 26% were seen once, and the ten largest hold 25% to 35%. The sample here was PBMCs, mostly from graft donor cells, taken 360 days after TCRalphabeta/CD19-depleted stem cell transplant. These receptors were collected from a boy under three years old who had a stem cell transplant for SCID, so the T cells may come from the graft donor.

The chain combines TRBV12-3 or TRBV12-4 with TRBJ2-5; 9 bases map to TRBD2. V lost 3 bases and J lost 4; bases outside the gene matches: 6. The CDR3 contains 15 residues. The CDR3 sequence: CASSFSGGEGETQYF. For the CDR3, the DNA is TGTGCCAGCAGTTTTAGCGGGGGCGAAGGAGAGACCCAGTACTTC.

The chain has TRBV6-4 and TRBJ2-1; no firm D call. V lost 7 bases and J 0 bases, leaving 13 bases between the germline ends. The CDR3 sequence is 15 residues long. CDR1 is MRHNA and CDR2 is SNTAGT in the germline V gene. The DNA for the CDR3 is TGTGCCAGCATCGCGTCGGGCAACTCCTACAATGAGCAGTTCTTC. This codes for CASIASGNSYNEQFF.

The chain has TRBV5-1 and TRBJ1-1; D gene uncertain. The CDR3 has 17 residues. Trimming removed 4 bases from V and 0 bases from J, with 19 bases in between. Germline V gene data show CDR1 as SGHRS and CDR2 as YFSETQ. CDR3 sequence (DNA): TGCGCCAGCAGCGTCGGACGGACGAGTATTATGAACACTGAAGCTTTCTTT. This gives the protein CASSVGRTSIMNTEAFF.

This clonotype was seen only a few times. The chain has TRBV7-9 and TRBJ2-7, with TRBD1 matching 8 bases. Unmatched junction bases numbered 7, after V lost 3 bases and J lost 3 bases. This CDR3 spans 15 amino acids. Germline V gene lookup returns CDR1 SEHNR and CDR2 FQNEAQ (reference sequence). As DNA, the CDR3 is TGTGCCAGCAGCTTTGGACAGGGAGTCTACTACGAGCAGTACTTC. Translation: CASSFGQGVYYEQYF.

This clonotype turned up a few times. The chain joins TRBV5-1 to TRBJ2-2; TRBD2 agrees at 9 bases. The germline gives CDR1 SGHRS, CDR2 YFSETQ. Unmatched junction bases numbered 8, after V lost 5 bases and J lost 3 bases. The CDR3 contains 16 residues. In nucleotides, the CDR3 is TGCGCCAGCAGAGATATAGCGGGGGATCACACCGGGGAGCTGTTTTTT. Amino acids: CASRDIAGDHTGELFF.

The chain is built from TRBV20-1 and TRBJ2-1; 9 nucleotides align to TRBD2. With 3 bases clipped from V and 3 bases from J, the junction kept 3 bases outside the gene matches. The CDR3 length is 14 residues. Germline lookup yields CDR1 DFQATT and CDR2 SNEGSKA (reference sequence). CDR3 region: CSARALAGYNEQFF. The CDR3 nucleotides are TGCAGTGCTAGGGCACTAGCGGGCTACAATGAGCAGTTCTTC.

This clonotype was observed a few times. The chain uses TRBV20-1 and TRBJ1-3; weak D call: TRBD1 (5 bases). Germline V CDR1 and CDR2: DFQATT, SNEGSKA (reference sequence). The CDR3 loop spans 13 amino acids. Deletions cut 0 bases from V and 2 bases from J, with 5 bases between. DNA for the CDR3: TGCAGTGCTAGAGAAGGGGCTGGAAACACCATATATTTT. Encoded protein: CSAREGAGNTIYF.

The CDR3 nucleotides are TGTGCCAGCTCAAAAAGGACAGGGGGCAATGAGCAGTTCTTC. Its protein is CASSKRTGGNEQFF. The chain is built from TRBV18 and TRBJ2-1, with TRBD1 matching over 10 bases. This CDR3 comprises 14 residues. The J segment lost 6 bases and the V segment lost 5 bases, leaving 4 bases of the junction unmatched. Per germline, CDR1 KGHSH and CDR2 LQKENI.

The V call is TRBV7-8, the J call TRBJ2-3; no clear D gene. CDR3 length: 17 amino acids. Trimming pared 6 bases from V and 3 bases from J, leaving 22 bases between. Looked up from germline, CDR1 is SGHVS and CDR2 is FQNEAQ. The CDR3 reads CASSLLRLSPETDTQYF. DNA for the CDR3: TGTGCCAGCAGTCTCCTGCGGCTGAGCCCTGAAACAGATACGCAGTATTTT.

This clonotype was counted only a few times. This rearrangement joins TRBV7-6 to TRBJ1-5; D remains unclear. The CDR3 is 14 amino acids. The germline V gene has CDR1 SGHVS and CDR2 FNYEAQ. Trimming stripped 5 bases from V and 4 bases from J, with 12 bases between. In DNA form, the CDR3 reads TGTGCCAGCAGCCTAGAACAGAGGAATCAGCCCCAGCATTTT. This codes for CASSLEQRNQPQHF.

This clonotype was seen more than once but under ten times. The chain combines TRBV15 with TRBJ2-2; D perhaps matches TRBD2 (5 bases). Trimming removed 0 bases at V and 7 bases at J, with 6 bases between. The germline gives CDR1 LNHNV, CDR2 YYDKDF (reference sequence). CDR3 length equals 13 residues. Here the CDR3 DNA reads TGTGCCACCAGCAGAGATCGGGACGGGGAGCTGTTTTTT. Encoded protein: CATSRDRDGELFF.

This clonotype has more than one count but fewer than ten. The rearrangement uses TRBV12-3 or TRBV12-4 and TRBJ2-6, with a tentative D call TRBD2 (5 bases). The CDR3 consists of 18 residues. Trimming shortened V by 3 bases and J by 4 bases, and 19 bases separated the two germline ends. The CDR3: CASSFFGLPQRGANVLTF. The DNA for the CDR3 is TGTGCCAGCAGTTTTTTCGGGCTCCCCCAGCGGGGGGCCAACGTCCTGACTTTC.

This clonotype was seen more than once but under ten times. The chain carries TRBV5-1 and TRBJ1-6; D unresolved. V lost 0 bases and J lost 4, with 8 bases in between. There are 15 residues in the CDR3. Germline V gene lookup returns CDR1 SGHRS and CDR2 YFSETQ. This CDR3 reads CASSLGTHYNSPLHF. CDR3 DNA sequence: TGCGCCAGCAGCTTGGGCACGCATTATAATTCACCCCTCCACTTT.

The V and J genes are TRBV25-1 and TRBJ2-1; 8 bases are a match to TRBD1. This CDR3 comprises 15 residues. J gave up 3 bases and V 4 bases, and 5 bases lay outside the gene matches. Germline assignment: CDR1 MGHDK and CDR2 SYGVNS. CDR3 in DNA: TGTGCCAGCAGTGTACCCGGGACAGGCTACAATGAGCAGTTCTTC. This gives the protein CASSVPGTGYNEQFF.

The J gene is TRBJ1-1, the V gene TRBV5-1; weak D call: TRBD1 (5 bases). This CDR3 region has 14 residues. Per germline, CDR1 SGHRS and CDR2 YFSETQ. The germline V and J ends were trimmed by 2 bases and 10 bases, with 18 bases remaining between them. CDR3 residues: CASSLEGPGERAFF. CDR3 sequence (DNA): TGCGCCAGCAGCTTAGAGGGGCCGGGTGAACGAGCTTTCTTT. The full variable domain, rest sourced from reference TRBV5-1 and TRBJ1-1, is KAGVTQTPRYLIKTRGQQVTLSCSPISGHRSVSWYQQTPGQGLQFLFEYFSETQRNKGNFPGRFSGRQFSNSRSEMNVSTLELGDSALYLCASSLEGPGERAFFGQGTRLTVV.

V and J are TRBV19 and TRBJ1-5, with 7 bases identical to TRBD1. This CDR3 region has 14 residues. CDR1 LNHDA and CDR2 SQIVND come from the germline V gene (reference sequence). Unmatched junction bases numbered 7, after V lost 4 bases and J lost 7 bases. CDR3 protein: CASSTLTGNQPQHF. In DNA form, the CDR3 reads TGTGCCAGTAGTACCCTGACAGGGAACCAGCCCCAGCATTTT.

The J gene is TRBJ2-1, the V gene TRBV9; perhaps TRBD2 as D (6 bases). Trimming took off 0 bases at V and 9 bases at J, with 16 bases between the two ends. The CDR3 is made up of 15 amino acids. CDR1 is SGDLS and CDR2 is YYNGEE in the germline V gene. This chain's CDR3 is CASSVEGGGVREQFF. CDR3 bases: TGTGCCAGCAGCGTAGAAGGAGGCGGGGTCCGTGAGCAGTTCTTC.

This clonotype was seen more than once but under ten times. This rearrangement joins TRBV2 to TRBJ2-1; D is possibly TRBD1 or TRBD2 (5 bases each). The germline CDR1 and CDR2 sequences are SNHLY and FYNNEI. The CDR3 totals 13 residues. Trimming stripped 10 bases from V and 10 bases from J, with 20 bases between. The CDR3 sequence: CAIRGATLMEQFF. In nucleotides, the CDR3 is TGTGCCATCAGAGGGGCTACCTTAATGGAGCAGTTCTTC.